This TCR beta chain was recorded in a study of cytomegalovirus exposure and HLA in healthy donors. Findings of the study overall: It was confirmed in vitro that three of the CMV-associated chains were specific for CMV antigens. A few V segments could not be told apart, such as TRBV6-2 and TRBV6-3, and were left out.

Worth noting for this clone: Antigen specificity is unknown.

The PCR ran on 60 Vbeta and 13 Jbeta primers. Repertoires were generated with immunoSEQ multiplex PCR, while TCRdb's copy carries only in-frame clones and drops some. Across about 160,000 clones, the top ten clones capture roughly 2% of the sample. The CDR3 is 15 residues long. V was cut by 3 bases and J by 0 bases, with 12 bases left in between. Germline V gene data show CDR1 as LGHNA and CDR2 as YNFKEQ. J is TRBJ2-7 and V is TRBV4-2; D is possibly TRBD2 (5 bases). The sequenced sample consisted of PBMCs. This clonotype was obtained from a young man in good health and CMV-seronegative. As DNA, the CDR3 is TGTGCCAGCAGCCAGCTTGAGGGTAGCTCCTACGAGCAGTACTTC. This codes for CASSQLEGSSYEQYF.